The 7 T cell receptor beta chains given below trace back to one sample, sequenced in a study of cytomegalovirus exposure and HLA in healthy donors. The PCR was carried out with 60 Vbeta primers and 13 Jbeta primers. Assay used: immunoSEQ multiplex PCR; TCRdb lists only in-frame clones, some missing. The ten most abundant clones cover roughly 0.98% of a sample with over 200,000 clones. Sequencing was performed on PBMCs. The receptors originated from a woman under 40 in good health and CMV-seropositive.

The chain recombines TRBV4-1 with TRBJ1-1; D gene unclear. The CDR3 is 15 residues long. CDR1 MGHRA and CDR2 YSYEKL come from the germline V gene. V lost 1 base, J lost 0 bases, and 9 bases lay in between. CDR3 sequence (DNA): TGCGCCAGCAGCCAAGTTGGGCAGATGAACACTGAAGCTTTCTTT. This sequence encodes CASSQVGQMNTEAFF.

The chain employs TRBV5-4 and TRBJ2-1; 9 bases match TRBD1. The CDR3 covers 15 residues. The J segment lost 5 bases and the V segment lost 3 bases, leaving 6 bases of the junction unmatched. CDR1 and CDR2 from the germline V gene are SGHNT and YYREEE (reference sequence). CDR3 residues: CASSSYRDRDNEQFF. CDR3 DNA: TGTGCCAGCAGCTCATACCGGGACAGGGACAATGAGCAGTTCTTC.

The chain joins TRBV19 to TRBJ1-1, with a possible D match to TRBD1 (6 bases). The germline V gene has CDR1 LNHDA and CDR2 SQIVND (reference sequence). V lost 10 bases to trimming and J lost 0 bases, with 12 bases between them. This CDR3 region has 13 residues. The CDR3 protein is CAIADRLNTEAFF. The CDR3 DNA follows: TGTGCCATCGCGGACAGATTGAACACTGAAGCTTTCTTT.

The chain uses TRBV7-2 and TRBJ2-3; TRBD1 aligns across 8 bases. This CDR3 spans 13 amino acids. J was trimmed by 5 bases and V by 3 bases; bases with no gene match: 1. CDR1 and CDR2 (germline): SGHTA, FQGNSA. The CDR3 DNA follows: TGTGCCAGCAGCTTCGGGACAGGAGATACGCAGTATTTT. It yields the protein CASSFGTGDTQYF.

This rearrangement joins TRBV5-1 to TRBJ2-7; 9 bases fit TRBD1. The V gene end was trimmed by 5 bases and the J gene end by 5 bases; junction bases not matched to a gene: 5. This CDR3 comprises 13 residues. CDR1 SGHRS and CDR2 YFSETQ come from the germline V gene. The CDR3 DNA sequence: TGCGCCAGCAGTTCCAGACAGGGGGACGAGCAGTACTTC. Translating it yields CASSSRQGDEQYF. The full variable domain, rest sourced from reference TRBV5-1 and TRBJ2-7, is KAGVTQTPRYLIKTRGQQVTLSCSPISGHRSVSWYQQTPGQGLQFLFEYFSETQRNKGNFPGRFSGRQFSNSRSEMNVSTLELGDSALYLCASSSRQGDEQYFGPGTRLTVT.

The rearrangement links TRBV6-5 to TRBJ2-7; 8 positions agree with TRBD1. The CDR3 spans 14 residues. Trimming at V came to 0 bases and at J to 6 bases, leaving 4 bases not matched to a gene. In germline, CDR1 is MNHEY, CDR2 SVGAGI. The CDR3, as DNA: TGTGCCAGCAGTTACTCGAATACAGGGGGCGAGCAGTACTTC. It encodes CASSYSNTGGEQYF.

CDR3 nucleotide sequence: TGTGCCAGCAGCGCACGACTAGCGGGGGATCAAGAGACCCAGTACTTC. Translation: CASSARLAGDQETQYF. The gene calls are TRBV9 and TRBJ2-5; 12 nucleotides line up with TRBD2. With 3 bases clipped from V and 2 bases from J, the junction kept 5 bases outside the gene matches. CDR1 and CDR2 (germline): SGDLS, YYNGEE. CDR3 length: 16 amino acids.